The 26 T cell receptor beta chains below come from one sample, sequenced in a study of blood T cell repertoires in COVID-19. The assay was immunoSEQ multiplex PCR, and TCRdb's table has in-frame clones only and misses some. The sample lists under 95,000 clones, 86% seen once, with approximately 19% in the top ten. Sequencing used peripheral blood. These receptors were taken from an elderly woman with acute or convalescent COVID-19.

In DNA, the CDR3 is TGTGCCAGCAGACTCCAGGGGGTTCAGCCCCAGCATTTT. Encoded protein: CASRLQGVQPQHF. This chain uses TRBV6-5 with TRBJ1-5; TRBD1 aligns across 7 bases. CDR1 is MNHEY, CDR2 SVGAGI, per germline. The V segment lost 6 bases and the J segment 6 bases; nucleotides outside the gene matches: 5. The CDR3 is 13 amino acids.

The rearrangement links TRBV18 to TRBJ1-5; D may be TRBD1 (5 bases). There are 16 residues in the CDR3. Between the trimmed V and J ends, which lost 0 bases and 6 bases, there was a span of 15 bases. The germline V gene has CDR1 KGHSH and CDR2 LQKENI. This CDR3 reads CASSPPDQGRVQPQHF. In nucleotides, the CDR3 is TGTGCCAGCTCACCACCGGACCAGGGTCGTGTTCAGCCCCAGCATTTT.

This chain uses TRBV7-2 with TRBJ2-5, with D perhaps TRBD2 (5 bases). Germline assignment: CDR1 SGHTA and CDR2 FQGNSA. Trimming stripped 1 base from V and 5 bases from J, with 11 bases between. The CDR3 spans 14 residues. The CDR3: CASSLVAGYETQYF. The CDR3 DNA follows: TGTGCCAGCAGCTTAGTTGCGGGCTATGAGACCCAGTACTTC. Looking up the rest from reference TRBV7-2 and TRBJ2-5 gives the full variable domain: GAGVSQSPSNKVTEKGKDVELRCDPISGHTALYWYRQSLGQGLEFLIYFQGNSAPDKSGLPSDRFSAERTGGSVSTLTIQRTQQEDSAVYLCASSLVAGYETQYFGPGTRLLVL.

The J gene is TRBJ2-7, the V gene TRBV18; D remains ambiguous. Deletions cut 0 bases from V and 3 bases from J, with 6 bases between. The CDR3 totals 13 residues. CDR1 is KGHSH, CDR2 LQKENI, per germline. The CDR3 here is CASSPPFGYEQYF. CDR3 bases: TGTGCCAGCTCACCACCGTTCGGCTACGAGCAGTACTTC.

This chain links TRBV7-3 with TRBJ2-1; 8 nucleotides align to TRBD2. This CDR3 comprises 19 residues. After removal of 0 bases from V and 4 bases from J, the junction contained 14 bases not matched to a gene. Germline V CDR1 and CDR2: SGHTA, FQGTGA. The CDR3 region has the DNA TGTGCCAGCAGCTTAACCGCGGGGCGTGGGCGGGGGGAATACAATGAGCAGTTCTTC. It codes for CASSLTAGRGRGEYNEQFF.

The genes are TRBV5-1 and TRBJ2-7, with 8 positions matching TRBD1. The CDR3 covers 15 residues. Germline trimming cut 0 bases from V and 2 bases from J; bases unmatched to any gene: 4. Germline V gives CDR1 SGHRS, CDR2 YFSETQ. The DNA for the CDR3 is TGCGCCAGCAGCTTGGATGCAGGGGGCCCCTACGAGCAGTACTTC. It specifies CASSLDAGGPYEQYF.

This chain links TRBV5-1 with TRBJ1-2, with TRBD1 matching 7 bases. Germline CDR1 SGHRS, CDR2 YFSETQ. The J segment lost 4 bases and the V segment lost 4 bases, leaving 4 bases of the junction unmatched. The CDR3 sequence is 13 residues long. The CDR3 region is CASSPGQLYGYTF. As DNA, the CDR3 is TGCGCCAGCAGCCCGGGACAGCTCTATGGCTACACCTTC.

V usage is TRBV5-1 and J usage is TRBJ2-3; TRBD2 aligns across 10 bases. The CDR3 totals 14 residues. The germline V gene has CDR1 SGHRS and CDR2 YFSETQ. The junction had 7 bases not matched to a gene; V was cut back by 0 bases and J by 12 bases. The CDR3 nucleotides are TGCGCCAGCAGCTTGGATACTAGCGGGATAGTTCAGTATTTT. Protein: CASSLDTSGIVQYF.

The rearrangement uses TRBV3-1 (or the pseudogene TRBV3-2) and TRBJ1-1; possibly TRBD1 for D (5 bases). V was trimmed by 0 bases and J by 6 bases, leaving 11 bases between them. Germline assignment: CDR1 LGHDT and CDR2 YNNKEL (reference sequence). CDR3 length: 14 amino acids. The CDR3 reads CASSQEARVAEAFF. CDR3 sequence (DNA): TGTGCCAGCAGCCAAGAGGCCAGGGTGGCTGAAGCTTTCTTT.

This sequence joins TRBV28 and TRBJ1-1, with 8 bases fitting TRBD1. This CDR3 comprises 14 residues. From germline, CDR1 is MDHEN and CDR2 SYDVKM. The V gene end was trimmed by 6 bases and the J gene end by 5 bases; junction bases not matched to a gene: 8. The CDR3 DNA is TGTGCCAGCAGCCCCAGGACAGGGAGGACTGAAGCTTTCTTT. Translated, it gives CASSPRTGRTEAFF.

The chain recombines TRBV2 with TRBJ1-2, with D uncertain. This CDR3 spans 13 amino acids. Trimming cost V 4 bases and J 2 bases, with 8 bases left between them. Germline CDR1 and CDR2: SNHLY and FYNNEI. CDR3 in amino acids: CASSVGRNYGYTF. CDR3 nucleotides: TGTGCCAGCAGTGTTGGCAGAAACTATGGCTACACCTTC.

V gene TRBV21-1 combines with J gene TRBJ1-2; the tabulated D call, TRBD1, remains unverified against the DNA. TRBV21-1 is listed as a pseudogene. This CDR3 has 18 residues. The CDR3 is CASSKEPRTGVTNYGYTF. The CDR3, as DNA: TGTGCCAGCAGCAAAGAACCCCGGACAGGGGTTACCAACTATGGCTACACCTTC.

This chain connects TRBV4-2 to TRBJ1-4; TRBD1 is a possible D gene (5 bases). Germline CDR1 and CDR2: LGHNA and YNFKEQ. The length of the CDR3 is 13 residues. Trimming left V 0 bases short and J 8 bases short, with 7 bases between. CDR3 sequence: CASSQDRGEKLFF. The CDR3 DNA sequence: TGTGCCAGCAGCCAAGACCGGGGGGAAAAACTGTTTTTT.

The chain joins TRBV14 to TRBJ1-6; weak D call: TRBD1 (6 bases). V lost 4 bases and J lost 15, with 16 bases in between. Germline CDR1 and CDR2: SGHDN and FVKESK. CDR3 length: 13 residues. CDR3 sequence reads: CASSPLQQGLLHF. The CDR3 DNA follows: TGTGCCAGCAGCCCACTCCAACAGGGTCTCCTCCACTTT.

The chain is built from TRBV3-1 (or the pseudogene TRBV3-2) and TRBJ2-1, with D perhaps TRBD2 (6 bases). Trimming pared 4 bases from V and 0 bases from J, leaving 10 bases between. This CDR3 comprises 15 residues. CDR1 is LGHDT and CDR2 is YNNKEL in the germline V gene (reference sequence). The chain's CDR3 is CASSLRGISYNEQFF. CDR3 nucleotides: TGTGCCAGCAGCCTCCGGGGGATCTCCTACAATGAGCAGTTCTTC.

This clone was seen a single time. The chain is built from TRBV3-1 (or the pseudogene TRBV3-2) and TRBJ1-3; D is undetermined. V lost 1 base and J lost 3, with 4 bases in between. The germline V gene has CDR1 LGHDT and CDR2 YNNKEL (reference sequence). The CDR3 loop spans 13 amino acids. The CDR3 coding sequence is TGTGCCAGCAGCCAAGCCGTTGGAAACACCATATATTTT. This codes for CASSQAVGNTIYF.

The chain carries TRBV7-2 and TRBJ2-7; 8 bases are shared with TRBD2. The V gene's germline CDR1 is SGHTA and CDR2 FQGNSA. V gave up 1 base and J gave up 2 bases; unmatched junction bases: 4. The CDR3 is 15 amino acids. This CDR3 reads CASSLVAGGTYEQYF. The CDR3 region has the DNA TGTGCCAGCAGCTTAGTTGCGGGGGGAACCTACGAGCAGTACTTC.

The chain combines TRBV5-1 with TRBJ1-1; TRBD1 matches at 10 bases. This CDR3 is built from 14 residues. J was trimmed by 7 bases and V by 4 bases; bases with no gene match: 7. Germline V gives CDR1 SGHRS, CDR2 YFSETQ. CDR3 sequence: CASSPDRGQVEAFF. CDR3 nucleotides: TGCGCCAGCAGCCCCGACAGGGGGCAAGTTGAAGCTTTCTTT.

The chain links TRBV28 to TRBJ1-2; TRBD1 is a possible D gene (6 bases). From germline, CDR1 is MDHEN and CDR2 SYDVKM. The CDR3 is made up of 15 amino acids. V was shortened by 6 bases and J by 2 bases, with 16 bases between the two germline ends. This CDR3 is CASSPNRDRNYGYTF. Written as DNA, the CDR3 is TGTGCCAGCAGCCCAAACAGGGATAGGAACTATGGCTACACCTTC.

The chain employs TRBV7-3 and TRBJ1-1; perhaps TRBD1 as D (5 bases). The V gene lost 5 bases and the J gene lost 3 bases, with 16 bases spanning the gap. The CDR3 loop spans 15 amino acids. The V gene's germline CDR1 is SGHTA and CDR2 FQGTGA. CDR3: CASSPGGKRDTEAFF. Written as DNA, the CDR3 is TGTGCCAGCAGCCCGGGGGGGAAGAGGGACACTGAAGCTTTCTTT.

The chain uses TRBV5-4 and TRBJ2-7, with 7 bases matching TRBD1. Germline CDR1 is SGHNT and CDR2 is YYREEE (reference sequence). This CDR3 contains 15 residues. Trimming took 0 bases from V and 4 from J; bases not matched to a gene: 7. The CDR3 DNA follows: TGTGCCAGCAGCTTGGGCCGGGACAGTTTTTACGAGCAGTACTTC. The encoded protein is CASSLGRDSFYEQYF.

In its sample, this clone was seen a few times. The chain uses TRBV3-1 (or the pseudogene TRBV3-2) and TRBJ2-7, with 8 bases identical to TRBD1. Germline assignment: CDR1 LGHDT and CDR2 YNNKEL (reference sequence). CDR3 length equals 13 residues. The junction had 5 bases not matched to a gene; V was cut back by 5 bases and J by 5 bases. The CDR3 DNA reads TGTGCCAGCAGCTGGACAGGGAACCACGAGCAGTACTTC. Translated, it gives CASSWTGNHEQYF.

The CDR3 here is CASSLGPSGGWVTQYF. The DNA of the CDR3 is TGTGCCAGCAGTCTCGGGCCTAGCGGGGGCTGGGTGACCCAGTACTTC. The chain joins TRBV27 to TRBJ2-5; TRBD2 agrees at 10 bases. This CDR3 contains 16 residues. Germline V gene sequence: CDR1 MNHEY, CDR2 SMNVEV (reference sequence). Losses at the gene ends were 5 bases for V and 7 bases for J; bases not matched to a gene: 13.

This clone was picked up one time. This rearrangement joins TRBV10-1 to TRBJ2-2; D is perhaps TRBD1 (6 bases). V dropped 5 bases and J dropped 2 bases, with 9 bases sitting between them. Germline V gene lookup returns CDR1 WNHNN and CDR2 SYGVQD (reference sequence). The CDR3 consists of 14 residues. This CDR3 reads CASSKDSNTGELFF. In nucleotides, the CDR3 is TGCGCCAGCAGTAAGGACAGCAACACCGGGGAGCTGTTTTTT.

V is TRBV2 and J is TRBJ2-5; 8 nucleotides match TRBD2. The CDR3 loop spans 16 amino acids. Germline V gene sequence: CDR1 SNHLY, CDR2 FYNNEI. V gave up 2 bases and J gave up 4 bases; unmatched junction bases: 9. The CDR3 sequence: CASSELRAGGLETQYF. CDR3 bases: TGTGCCAGCAGTGAACTTAGGGCGGGGGGTCTAGAGACCCAGTACTTC.

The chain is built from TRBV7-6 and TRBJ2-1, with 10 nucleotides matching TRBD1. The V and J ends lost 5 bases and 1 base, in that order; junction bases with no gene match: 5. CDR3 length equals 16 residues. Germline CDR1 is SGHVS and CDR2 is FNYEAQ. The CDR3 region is CASSRQGATSYNEQFF. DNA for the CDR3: TGTGCCAGCAGCCGACAGGGGGCAACGTCCTACAATGAGCAGTTCTTC.